At least ten counts were recorded for the clone carrying this T cell receptor beta chain. Its target is unknown. V shed 8 bases, J shed 6 bases, and the junction held 6 bases outside the gene matches. Germline lookup yields CDR1 DFQATT and CDR2 SNEGSKA (reference sequence). The CDR3 runs 11 residues. This entry belongs to a study of early T cells in non-severe SARS-CoV-2 infection. Study-wide context: It was bulk RNA from unsorted whole blood that was sequenced, and the chains were unpaired. Regarding the study as a whole: Anti-spike CD8 responses were favored by VDJdb matching, which missed private and CD4 specificities.

As part of library construction, unique molecular identifiers were attached to individual cDNA molecules. TCRdb re-called the 5' RACE reads with MiXCR, one entry per CDR3 protein. Of around 33,000 distinct CDR3 sequences in the sample, around 4.6% are singletons; the top ten hold 6.5% to 8.5%. J is TRBJ2-7 and V is TRBV20-1; the match to TRBD1 covers 8 bases. This TCR was recovered from an adult who was a healthcare worker with PCR-confirmed SARS-CoV-2 infection or an uninfected control (not recorded which). The source material was whole blood. The CDR3 coding sequence is TGCAGTCTCGACAGGGGCGGCGAGCAGTACTTC. Protein: CSLDRGGEQYF.